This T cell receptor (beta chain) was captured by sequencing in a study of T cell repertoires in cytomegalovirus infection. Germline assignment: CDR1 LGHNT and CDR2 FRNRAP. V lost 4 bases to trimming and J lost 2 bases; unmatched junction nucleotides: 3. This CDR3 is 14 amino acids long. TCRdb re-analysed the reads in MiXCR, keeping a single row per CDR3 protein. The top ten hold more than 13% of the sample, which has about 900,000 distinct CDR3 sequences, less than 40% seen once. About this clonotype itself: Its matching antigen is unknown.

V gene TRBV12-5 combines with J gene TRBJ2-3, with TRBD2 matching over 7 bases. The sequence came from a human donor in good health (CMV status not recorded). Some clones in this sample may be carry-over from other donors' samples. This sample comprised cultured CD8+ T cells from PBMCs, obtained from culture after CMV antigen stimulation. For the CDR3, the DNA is TGTGCTAGTGGTTCGGGGGGAACCACAGATACGCAGTATTTT. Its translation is CASGSGGTTDTQYF.